This T cell receptor (beta chain) emerged from a study of blood T cell repertoires in COVID-19. Whole-study context: From T cells, B-cell-depleted T cells, or PBMCs came the material, which was cDNA or gDNA.

V gave up 5 bases and J gave up 8 bases; unmatched junction bases: 5. Germline CDR1 and CDR2: SGHAT and FQNNGV. The CDR3 has 12 residues. Participants came from roughly 25 US areas, aged roughly 18 to 95 years. Libraries were prepared by immunoSEQ multiplex PCR; TCRdb keeps only in-frame clonotypes and omits some of them. Seen here are 400,000 to 500,000 clones, roughly 90% observed once, and the top ten hold approximately 1.8%. Sequenced input: PBMCs or T cells enriched from blood (not recorded which). The V and J genes are TRBV11-2 and TRBJ1-2; TRBD1 aligns across 7 bases. This sequence was found in a woman aged 40 to 50 who had recovered from COVID-19. CDR3 amino acids: CASSVSTGGYTF. In DNA form, the CDR3 reads TGTGCCAGCAGCGTCTCGACAGGGGGCTACACCTTC.